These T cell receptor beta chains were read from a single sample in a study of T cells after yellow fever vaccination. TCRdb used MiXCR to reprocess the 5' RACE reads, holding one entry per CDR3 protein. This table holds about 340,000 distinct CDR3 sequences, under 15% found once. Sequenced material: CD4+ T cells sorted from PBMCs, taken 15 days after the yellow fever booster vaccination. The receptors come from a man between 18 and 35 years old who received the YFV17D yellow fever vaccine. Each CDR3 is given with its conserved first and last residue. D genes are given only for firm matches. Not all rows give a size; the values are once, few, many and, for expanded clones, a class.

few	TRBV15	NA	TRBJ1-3	CATSRDPVAGNTIYF	TGTGCCACCAGCAGAGATCCGGTCGCTGGAAACACCATATATTTT
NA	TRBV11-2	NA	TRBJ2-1	CASSLFPGIEQFF	TGTGCCAGCAGCTTATTTCCCGGAATCGAGCAGTTCTTC
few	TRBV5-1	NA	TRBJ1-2	CASSPDRPGGYTF	TGCGCCAGCAGCCCGGACCGACCAGGGGGCTACACCTTC
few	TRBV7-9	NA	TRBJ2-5	CASHTGNQETQYF	TGTGCCAGTCATACAGGGAACCAAGAGACCCAGTACTTC
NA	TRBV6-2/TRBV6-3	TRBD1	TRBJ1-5	CASSPNHPQGGNQPQHF	TGTGCCAGCAGTCCCAACCACCCACAGGGGGGCAATCAGCCCCAGCATTTT
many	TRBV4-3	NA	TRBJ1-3	CASSLRRADSTGNTIYF	TGCGCCAGCAGTCTTAGACGGGCGGACAGCACTGGAAACACCATATATTTT
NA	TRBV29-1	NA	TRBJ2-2	CSVDSDGRTGELFF	TGCAGCGTTGATTCCGATGGGCGCACCGGGGAGCTGTTTTTT
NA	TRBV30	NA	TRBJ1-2	CAARPGYTF	TGTGCCGCCCGCCCTGGCTACACCTTC
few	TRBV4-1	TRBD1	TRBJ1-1	CASREDRGRLYTEAFF	TGCGCCAGCAGAGAGGACAGGGGGCGTTTGTACACTGAAGCTTTCTTT
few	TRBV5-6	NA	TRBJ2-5	CASSFGDGETQYF	TGTGCCAGCAGCTTCGGGGATGGAGAGACCCAGTACTTC
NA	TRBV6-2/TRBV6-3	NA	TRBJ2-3	CASSRGDTDTQYF	TGTGCCAGCAGTAGGGGGGACACAGATACGCAGTATTTT